This paragraph covers one T cell receptor (beta chain) sequence. The data were taken from a study of T cell repertoires in cytomegalovirus infection. The wider study: TCR beta signatures that were public indicated CMV infection and matching HLA type.

TCRdb reprocessed the reads with MiXCR, giving one entry per CDR3 protein. Altogether 150,000 to 200,000 distinct CDR3 sequences are present, 17% being singletons, with the ten largest covering around a sixth. The origin of this receptor is a human donor in good health (CMV status not recorded). Some clones in this sample may be carry-over from other donors' samples. The sample comprised CD8+ T cells from PBMCs.

The CDR3 sequence: CASSEGSYNEQFF. The CDR3, as DNA: TGTGCCAGCAGTGAGGGCTCCTACAATGAGCAGTTCTTC. The J gene is TRBJ2-1, the V gene TRBV6-4; D unclear. The germline V and J ends were trimmed by 3 bases and 0 bases, with 3 bases remaining between them. The CDR3 has 13 amino acids. The V gene's germline CDR1 is MRHNA and CDR2 SNTAGT.